The rows below give T cell receptor beta chains drawn from one sample of a study of T-cell reconstitution after alpha-beta-depleted transplantation in children. TCRdb redid the calling of the PCR reads with MiXCR, one entry per CDR3 protein. The table records around 96,000 distinct CDR3 sequences, more than 10% of them present only once. Sequenced here: PBMCs from the stem cell graft donor, sampled from the stem cell graft. The receptors shown here come from a human donor who donated a stem cell graft to a child with inherited bone marrow failure. The CDR3 runs from the conserved cysteine through the conserved F or W. The D gene is left open where the match is weak. Expanded clones get a size class; other rows say once, few or many, or leave the size out.

abundance	d_gene	v_gene	j_gene	CDR3aa	CDR3nt
many	.	TRBV20-1	TRBJ2-5	CSARLTDLGAQYF	TGCAGTGCTAGGTTAACAGACTTGGGGGCCCAGTACTTC
few	.	TRBV9	TRBJ2-3	CASSVAGAGDTQYF	TGTGCCAGCAGCGTAGCGGGGGCCGGGGATACGCAGTATTTT
many	TRBD1	TRBV29-1	TRBJ2-7	CSVLGQGDGEQYF	TGCAGCGTTCTGGGACAGGGGGACGGCGAGCAGTACTTC
.	.	TRBV29-1	TRBJ2-5	CSVRGGETQYF	TGCAGCGTTCGGGGAGGAGAGACCCAGTACTTC
.	.	TRBV5-6	TRBJ2-6	CASSFQVSGANVLTF	TGTGCCAGCAGCTTCCAGGTATCTGGGGCCAACGTCCTGACTTTC
many	TRBD2	TRBV3-1	TRBJ2-5	CASSLRVAGGPGETQYF	TGTGCCAGCAGCCTCCGGGTAGCGGGGGGGCCGGGAGAGACCCAGTACTTC
once	.	TRBV7-3	TRBJ2-4	CASSLTYNIQYF	TGTGCCAGCAGCTTAACCTATAACATTCAGTACTTC
many	TRBD1	TRBV5-6	TRBJ2-5	CASSFRDRQETQYF	TGTGCCAGCAGCTTCCGGGACAGGCAAGAGACCCAGTACTTC
many	.	TRBV12-3/TRBV12-4	TRBJ1-1	CASRDLQGYAFF	TGTGCCAGCAGGGACTTACAGGGCTACGCTTTCTTT
few	.	TRBV29-1	TRBJ1-1	CSVEGGRTEAFF	TGCAGCGTTGAAGGGGGCCGCACTGAAGCTTTCTTT
many	TRBD2	TRBV7-2	TRBJ2-1	CASTSSGGPYNEQFF	TGTGCCAGCACTTCTAGCGGGGGCCCCTACAATGAGCAGTTCTTC
many	.	TRBV30	TRBJ2-1	CAWSVSYRNEQFF	TGTGCCTGGAGTGTCTCCTACCGGAATGAGCAGTTCTTC
.	.	TRBV20-1	TRBJ1-2	CSARDPASYTF	TGCAGTGCTAGAGATCCGGCCTCCTACACCTTC
many	.	TRBV6-4	TRBJ2-7	CASMDGSSYEQYF	TGTGCCAGCATGGACGGGAGCTCCTACGAGCAGTACTTC
few	TRBD2	TRBV27	TRBJ2-1	CASSSGLAGHNEQFF	TGTGCCAGCAGTTCGGGACTAGCGGGGCACAATGAGCAGTTCTTC
.	.	TRBV4-3	TRBJ1-1	CASSQDLVRLTEAFF	TGCGCCAGCAGCCAAGATCTGGTCAGACTCACTGAAGCTTTCTTT
.	.	TRBV7-2	TRBJ1-5	CASSSNQGDNQPQHF	TGTGCCAGCAGCTCGAACCAGGGTGACAATCAGCCCCAGCATTTT
many	.	TRBV5-1	TRBJ2-6	CASTPGSGANVLTF	TGCGCCAGCACCCCCGGGTCTGGGGCCAACGTCCTGACTTTC
few	.	TRBV19	TRBJ1-5	CASNQVGRYSNQPQHF	TGTGCCAGTAACCAGGTTGGGAGATATAGCAATCAGCCCCAGCATTTT
many	TRBD1	TRBV18	TRBJ2-7	CASSPADRGVQYF	TGTGCCAGCTCACCTGCTGACAGGGGGGTTCAGTACTTC
many	TRBD1	TRBV18	TRBJ1-6	CASSSTGSYNSPLHF	TGTGCCAGCTCATCGACAGGGTCCTATAATTCACCCCTCCACTTT
few	.	TRBV6-2/TRBV6-3	TRBJ2-2	CASSYSSYTNTGELFF	TGTGCCAGCAGTTACTCGAGCTATACGAACACCGGGGAGCTGTTTTTT
many	.	TRBV7-9	TRBJ2-7	CASSLLTDPSEQYF	TGTGCCAGCAGCTTATTGACGGACCCCTCCGAGCAGTACTTC
many	.	TRBV7-2	TRBJ2-6	CASSPGWSRIGANVLTF	TGTGCCAGCAGCCCGGGTTGGAGTCGGATTGGGGCCAACGTCCTGACTTTC
many	.	TRBV12-3/TRBV12-4	TRBJ1-1	CASGNTEAFF	TGTGCCAGCGGGAACACTGAAGCTTTCTTT
many	TRBD1	TRBV28	TRBJ2-7	CASSITQGKEYF	TGTGCCAGCAGTATAACACAGGGGAAGGAGTACTTC
many	TRBD2	TRBV5-1	TRBJ2-1	CASSIPTSGGYNEQFF	TGCGCCAGCAGCATACCTACTAGCGGGGGATACAATGAGCAGTTCTTC
many	.	TRBV20-1	TRBJ2-1	CSASRLARVSYNEQFF	TGCAGTGCTAGCCGTCTAGCTCGAGTCTCCTACAATGAGCAGTTCTTC
once	.	TRBV23-1	TRBJ2-7	CASSQAHSYEQYF	TGCGCCAGCAGCCAGGCCCACTCCTACGAGCAGTACTTC
few	TRBD1	TRBV19	TRBJ1-5	CASKIVRDRASQPQHF	TGTGCCAGTAAAATAGTCCGGGACAGGGCCAGTCAGCCCCAGCATTTT
.	.	TRBV5-4	TRBJ2-2	CASSLGVGGELFF	TGTGCCAGCAGCTTGGGGGTGGGCGGGGAGCTGTTTTTT
many	.	TRBV6-4	TRBJ2-7	CASKVGGVGFDLSPYEQYF	TGTGCCAGCAAGGTGGGGGGCGTAGGGTTTGATCTGAGCCCCTACGAGCAGTACTTC
many	.	TRBV20-1	TRBJ2-4	CSASSGTKNIQYF	TGCAGTGCTAGCTCAGGGACCAAAAACATTCAGTACTTC
many	.	TRBV20-1	TRBJ2-3	CSANNLIRGDTQYF	TGCAGTGCTAATAACCTTATTAGGGGAGATACGCAGTATTTT
many	TRBD2	TRBV7-2	TRBJ2-3	CASSLLSGGSGDTQYF	TGTGCCAGCAGCCTACTTAGCGGGGGTTCGGGGGATACGCAGTATTTT
many	TRBD2	TRBV7-2	TRBJ2-7	CASSLYGLAGGEQYF	TGTGCCAGCAGCTTGTACGGACTAGCGGGAGGCGAGCAGTACTTC
many	.	TRBV6-2/TRBV6-3	TRBJ2-4	CASSPIPGTKNIQYF	TGTGCCAGCAGCCCCATTCCCGGGACGAAAAACATTCAGTACTTC
.	.	TRBV10-3	TRBJ1-1	CAIRGPTNTEAFF	TGTGCCATCAGGGGACCGACGAACACTGAAGCTTTCTTT
many	.	TRBV20-1	TRBJ2-7	CSAREDRTYEQYF	TGCAGTGCTAGAGAGGACAGAACCTACGAGCAGTACTTC
many	TRBD2	TRBV18	TRBJ2-1	CASSHPGLAVDNEQFF	TGTGCCAGCTCACACCCAGGACTAGCGGTGGACAATGAGCAGTTCTTC
.	.	TRBV7-3	TRBJ2-1	CASSFGWNNEQFF	TGTGCCAGCAGCTTTGGCTGGAACAATGAGCAGTTCTTC
few	.	TRBV7-3	TRBJ1-1	CASSARMNTEAFF	TGTGCCAGCAGCGCCCGTATGAACACTGAAGCTTTCTTT
few	.	TRBV4-3	TRBJ1-4	CASSQDAGGDYEKLFF	TGCGCCAGCAGCCAAGATGCGGGTGGTGATTATGAAAAACTGTTTTTT
.	.	TRBV27	TRBJ2-3	CASRGGGVLDTQYF	TGTGCCAGCAGGGGAGGGGGCGTATTAGATACGCAGTATTTT
many	TRBD1	TRBV5-1	TRBJ2-1	CASTSIGQGDEQFF	TGCGCCAGCACCTCTATCGGACAGGGAGATGAGCAGTTCTTC
.	TRBD1	TRBV20-1	TRBJ1-2	CSFWGQVAYYGYTF	TGCAGCTTCTGGGGACAGGTTGCCTACTATGGCTACACCTTC
many	.	TRBV7-2	TRBJ2-7	CASSLEAFGYEQYF	TGTGCCAGCAGCTTAGAAGCGTTCGGTTACGAGCAGTACTTC
.	.	TRBV11-3	TRBJ2-5	CASRGGPSETQYF	TGTGCCAGCAGGGGGGGGCCGTCGGAGACCCAGTACTTC
few	.	TRBV11-3	TRBJ2-1	CASSLGGAPPYNEQFF	TGTGCCAGCAGCTTAGGCGGAGCCCCCCCCTACAATGAGCAGTTCTTC
few	.	TRBV5-1	TRBJ2-7	CASSYRRTRDYEQYF	TGCGCCAGCAGCTACCGTCGGACAAGGGACTACGAGCAGTACTTC
many	.	TRBV2	TRBJ2-5	CASHREETQYF	TGTGCCAGCCACAGGGAAGAGACCCAGTACTTC
.	.	TRBV28	TRBJ2-6	CASSSTGANVLTF	TGTGCCAGCAGTTCAACAGGGGCCAACGTCCTGACTTTC
many	.	TRBV20-1	TRBJ1-4	CSATGTFNEKLFF	TGCAGTGCTACCGGGACATTTAATGAAAAACTGTTTTTT
many	TRBD2	TRBV30	TRBJ2-1	CAWSIAGGPKQFF	TGTGCCTGGAGTATAGCGGGAGGGCCGAAGCAGTTCTTC
many	.	TRBV4-2	TRBJ2-3	CASSPPARLSTDTQYF	TGTGCCAGCAGCCCCCCAGCACGGCTAAGCACAGATACGCAGTATTTT